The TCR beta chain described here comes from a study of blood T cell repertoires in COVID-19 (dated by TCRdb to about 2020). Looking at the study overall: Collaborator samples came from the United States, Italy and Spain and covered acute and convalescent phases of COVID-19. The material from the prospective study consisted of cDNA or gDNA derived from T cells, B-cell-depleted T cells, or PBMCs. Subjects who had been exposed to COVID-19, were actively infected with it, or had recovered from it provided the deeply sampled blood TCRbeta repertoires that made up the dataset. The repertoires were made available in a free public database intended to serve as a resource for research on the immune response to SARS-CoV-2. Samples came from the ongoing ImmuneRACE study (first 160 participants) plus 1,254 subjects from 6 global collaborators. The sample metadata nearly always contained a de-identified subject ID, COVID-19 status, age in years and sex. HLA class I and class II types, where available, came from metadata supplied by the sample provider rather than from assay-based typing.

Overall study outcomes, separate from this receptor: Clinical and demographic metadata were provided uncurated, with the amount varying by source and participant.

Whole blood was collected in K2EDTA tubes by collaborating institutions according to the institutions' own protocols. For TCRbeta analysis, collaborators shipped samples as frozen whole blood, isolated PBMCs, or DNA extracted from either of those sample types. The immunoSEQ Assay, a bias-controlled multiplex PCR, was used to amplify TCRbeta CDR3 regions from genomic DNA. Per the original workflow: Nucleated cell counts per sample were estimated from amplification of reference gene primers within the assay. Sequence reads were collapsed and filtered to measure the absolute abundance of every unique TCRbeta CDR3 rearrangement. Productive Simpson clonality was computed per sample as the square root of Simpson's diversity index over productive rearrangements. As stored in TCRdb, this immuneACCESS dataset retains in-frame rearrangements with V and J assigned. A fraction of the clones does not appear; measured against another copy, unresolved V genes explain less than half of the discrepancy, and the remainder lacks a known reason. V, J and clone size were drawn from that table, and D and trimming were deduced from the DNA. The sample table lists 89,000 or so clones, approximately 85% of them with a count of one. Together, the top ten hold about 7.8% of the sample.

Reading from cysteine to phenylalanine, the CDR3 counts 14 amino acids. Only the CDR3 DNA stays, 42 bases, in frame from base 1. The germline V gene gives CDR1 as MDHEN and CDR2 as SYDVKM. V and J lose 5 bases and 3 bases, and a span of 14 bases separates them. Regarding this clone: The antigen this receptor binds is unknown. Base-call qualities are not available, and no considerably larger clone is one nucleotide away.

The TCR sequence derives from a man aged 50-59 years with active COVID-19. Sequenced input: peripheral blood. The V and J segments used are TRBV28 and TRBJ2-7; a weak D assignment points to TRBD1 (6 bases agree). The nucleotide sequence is TGTGCCAGCAGTCCGCTGGGACAATACTACGAGCAGTACTTC. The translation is CASSPLGQYYEQYF.